This T cell receptor (beta chain) comes out of a study of T-cell reconstitution after alpha-beta-depleted transplantation in children (dated by TCRdb to the mid-2010s). Regarding the study in general: Using TCR repertoire profiling, the study quantitatively followed how T-cell immune reconstitution unfolded in children after TCRalphabeta/CD19-depleted allogeneic hematopoietic cell transplantation.

To prepare the library, PCR was applied. Instrument on record: Illumina HiSeq 2500. TCR library preparation used molecular barcoding, with unique molecular identifiers applied to normalize quantification of the TCRbeta repertoire. In-frame beta chains were kept once TCRdb had trimmed the public reads at Q25 with fastp and called clones with MiXCR. Rows are combined by CDR3 protein, so each entry shows the most common genes and DNA. This sample lists fewer than 700,000 distinct CDR3 sequences; under 15% were detected once. The top ten constitute over 2% of the sample. General study outcomes and caveats: In some patients, high TCRbeta diversity at day 60 was attributed to recipient T cells and intrathymic progenitors that had survived conditioning. Hyperexpanded clone frequencies declined over subsequent months; after one year, T-cell counts and TCRbeta diversity were mostly attributed to newly produced T cells. About two months after transplant, the apparently early recovery of alphabetaT-cell counts reportedly depended on just several hundred clones that had expanded rapidly and came from non-depleted graft cells.

This clonotype has just a few counts. What antigen it recognizes has not been identified. Per-base quality was not reported, and no clone a single base away is much larger than it. This sample's treatment or condition label indicates: allogeneic hematopoietic cell transplantation with graft depleted of TCRalphabeta T cells and CD19 B cells. The transplant recipients were children given TCRalphabeta/CD19-depleted allogeneic hematopoietic cell grafts. V sheds 3 bases and J sheds 6 bases, leaving 8 bases between their ends. In the germline V gene, CDR1 corresponds to SNHLY and CDR2 to FYNNEI. The CDR3 numbers 13 residues from cysteine through phenylalanine. Left in the record is the CDR3 DNA by itself, 39 bases read in frame from the first base.

The starting material was PBMCs, mostly from graft donor cells, obtained 360 days after TCRalphabeta/CD19-depleted stem cell transplant. The sequence came from a male patient under 18 who had a stem cell transplant for acute myeloid leukemia, so the T cells may come from the graft donor. The V and J segments used are TRBV2 and TRBJ2-2; the D gene assignment is ambiguous. The CDR3 reads CASSEGLAGELFF. The DNA reads TGTGCCAGCAGTGAGGGCTTAGCCGGGGAGCTGTTTTTT.